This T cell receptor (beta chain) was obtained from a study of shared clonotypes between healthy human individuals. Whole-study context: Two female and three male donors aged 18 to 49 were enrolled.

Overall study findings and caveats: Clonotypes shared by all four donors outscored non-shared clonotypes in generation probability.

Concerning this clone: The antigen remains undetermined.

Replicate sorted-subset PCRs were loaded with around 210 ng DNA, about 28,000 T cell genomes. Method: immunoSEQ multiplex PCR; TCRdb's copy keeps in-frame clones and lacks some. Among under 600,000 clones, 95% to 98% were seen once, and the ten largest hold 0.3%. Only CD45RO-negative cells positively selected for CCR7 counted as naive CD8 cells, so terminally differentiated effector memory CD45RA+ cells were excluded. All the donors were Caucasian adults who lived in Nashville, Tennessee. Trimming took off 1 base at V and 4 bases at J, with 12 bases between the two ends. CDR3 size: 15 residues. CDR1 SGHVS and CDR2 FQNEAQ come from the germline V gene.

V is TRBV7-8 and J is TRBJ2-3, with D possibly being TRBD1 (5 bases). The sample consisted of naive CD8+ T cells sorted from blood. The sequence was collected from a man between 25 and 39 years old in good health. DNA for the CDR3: TGTGCCAGCAGCTTAGTCGGGCCAGGGCCAGATACGCAGTATTTT. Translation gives CASSLVGPGPDTQYF. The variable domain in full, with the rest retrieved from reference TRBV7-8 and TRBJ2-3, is GAGVSQSPRYKVAKRGQDVALRCDPISGHVSLFWYQQALGQGPEFLTYFQNEAQLDKSGLPSDRFFAERPEGSVSTLKIQRTQQEDSAVYLCASSLVGPGPDTQYFGPGTRLTVL.